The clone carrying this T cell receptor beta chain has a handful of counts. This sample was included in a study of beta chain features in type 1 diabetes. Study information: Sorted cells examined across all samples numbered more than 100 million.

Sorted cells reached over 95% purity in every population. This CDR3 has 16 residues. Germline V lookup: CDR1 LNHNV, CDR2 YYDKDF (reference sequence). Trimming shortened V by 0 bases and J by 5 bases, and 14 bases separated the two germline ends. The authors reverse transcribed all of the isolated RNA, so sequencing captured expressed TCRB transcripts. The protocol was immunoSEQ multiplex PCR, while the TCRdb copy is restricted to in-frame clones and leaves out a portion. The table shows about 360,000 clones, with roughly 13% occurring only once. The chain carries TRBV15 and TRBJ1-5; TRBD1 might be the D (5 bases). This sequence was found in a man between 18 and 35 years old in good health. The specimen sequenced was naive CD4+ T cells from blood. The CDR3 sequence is CATSRDWGRNDQPQHF. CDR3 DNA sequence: TGTGCCACCAGCAGAGATTGGGGGAGGAACGATCAGCCCCAGCATTTT. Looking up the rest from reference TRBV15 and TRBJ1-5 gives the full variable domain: DAMVIQNPRYQVTQFGKPVTLSCSQTLNHNVMYWYQQKSSQAPKLLFHYYDKDFNNEADTPDNFQSRRPNTSFCFLDIRSPGLGDTAMYLCATSRDWGRNDQPQHFGDGTRLSIL.